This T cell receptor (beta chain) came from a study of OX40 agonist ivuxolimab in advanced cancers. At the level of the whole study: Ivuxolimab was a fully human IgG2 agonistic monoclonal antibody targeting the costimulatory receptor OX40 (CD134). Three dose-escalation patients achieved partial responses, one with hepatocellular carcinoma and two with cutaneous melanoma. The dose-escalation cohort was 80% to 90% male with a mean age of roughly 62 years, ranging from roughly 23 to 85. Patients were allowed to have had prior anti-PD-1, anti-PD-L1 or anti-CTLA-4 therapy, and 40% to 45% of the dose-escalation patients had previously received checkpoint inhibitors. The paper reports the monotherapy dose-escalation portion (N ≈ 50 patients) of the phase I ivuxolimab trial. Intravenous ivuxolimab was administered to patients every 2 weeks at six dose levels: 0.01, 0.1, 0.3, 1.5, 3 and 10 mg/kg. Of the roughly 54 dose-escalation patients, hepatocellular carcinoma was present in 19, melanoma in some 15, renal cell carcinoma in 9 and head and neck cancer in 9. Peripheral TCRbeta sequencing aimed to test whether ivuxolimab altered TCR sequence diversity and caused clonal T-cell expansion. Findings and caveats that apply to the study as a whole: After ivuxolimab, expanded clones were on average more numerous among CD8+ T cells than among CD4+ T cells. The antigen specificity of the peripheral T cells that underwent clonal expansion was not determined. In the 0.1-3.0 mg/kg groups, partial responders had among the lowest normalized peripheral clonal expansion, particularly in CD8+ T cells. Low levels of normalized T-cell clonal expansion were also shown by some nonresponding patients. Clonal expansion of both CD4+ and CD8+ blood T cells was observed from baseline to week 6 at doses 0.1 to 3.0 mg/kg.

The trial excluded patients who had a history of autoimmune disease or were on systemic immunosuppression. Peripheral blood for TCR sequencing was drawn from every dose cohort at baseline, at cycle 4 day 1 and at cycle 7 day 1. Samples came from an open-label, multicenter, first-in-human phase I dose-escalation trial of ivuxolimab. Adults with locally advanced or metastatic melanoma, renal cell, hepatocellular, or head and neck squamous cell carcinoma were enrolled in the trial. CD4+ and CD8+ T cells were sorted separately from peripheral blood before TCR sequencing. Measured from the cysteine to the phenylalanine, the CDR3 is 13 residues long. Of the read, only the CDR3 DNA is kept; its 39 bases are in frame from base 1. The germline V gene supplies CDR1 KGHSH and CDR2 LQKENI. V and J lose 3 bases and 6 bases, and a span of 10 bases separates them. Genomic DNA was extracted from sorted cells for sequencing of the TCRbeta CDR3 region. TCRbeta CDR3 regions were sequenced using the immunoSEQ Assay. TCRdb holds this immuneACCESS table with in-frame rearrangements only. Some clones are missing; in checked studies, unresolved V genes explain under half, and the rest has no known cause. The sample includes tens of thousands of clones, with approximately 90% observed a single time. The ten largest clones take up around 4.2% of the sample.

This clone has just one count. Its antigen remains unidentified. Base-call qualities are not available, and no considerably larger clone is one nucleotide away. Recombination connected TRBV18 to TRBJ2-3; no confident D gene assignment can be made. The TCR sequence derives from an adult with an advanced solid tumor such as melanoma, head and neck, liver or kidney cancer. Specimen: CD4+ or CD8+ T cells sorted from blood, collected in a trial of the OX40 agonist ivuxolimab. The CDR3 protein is CASSPSLPDTQYF. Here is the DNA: TGTGCCAGCTCACCCTCCTTGCCGGATACGCAGTATTTT.